The clone carrying this T cell receptor (beta chain) was counted between two and nine times. The antigen remains unidentified. V was shortened by 2 bases and J by 8 bases, with 16 bases between the two germline ends. Germline V gives CDR1 MNHNY, CDR2 SVGAGI (reference sequence). This CDR3 comprises 15 residues. The data belong to a study of T cell repertoires in cytomegalovirus infection. Study-level points and caveats: HLA-C-restricted CMV clonotypes gave the most frequent clonotype in two of eight donors.

TCRdb recomputed calls from the reads with MiXCR, one row per CDR3 protein. The data hold some 390,000 distinct CDR3 sequences, with 18% observed a single time. V usage is TRBV6-6 and J usage is TRBJ2-1; TRBD2 might be the D (6 bases). The source of this sequence is a human donor in good health (CMV status not recorded). Some clones in this sample may be carry-over from other donors' samples. The sequencing sample was made of PBMCs. CDR3 DNA: TGTGCCAGCAGTTACAGGATGTCCGGGACTCATGAGCAGTTCTTC. It codes for CASSYRMSGTHEQFF.